This TCR beta chain derives from a study of T-cell memory formation after mild COVID-19. TCRdb reanalysed the 5' RACE reads using MiXCR and keeps one entry per CDR3 protein. The sample has tens of thousands of distinct CDR3 sequences; more than 10% are singletons. With regard to this clonotype: Its antigen is as yet unknown.

Points from the study as a whole: Researchers could not confirm that second-wave clones peaking on day 37 targeted SARS-CoV-2.

Material: PBMCs or a T cell subset sorted from them (not recorded which). This TCR derives from a man aged 18-30 years who had mild COVID-19 (a few samples of this study predate the infection). Cell type and time point are not known.

In DNA form, the CDR3 reads TGTGCCAGCAGTCCCCCGCACCAAGCTTTCTTT. This gives the protein CASSPPHQAFF. The J gene is TRBJ1-1, the V gene TRBV7-3, with D unresolved. This CDR3 has 11 amino acids. The V gene lost 6 bases and the J gene lost 9 bases, with 11 bases spanning the gap. Germline values: CDR1 SGHTA, CDR2 FQGTGA.